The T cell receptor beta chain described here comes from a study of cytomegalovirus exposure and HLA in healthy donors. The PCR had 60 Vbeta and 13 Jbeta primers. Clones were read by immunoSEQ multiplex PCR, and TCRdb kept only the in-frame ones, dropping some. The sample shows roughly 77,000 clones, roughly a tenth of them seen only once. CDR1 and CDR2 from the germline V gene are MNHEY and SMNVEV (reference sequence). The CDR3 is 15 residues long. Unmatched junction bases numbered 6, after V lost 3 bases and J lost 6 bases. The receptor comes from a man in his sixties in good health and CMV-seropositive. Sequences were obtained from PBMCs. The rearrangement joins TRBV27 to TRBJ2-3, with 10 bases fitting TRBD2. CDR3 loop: CASSLIAGGGDTQYF. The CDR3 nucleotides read TGTGCCAGCAGTTTGATAGCGGGGGGTGGGGATACGCAGTATTTT.